Included here is one T cell receptor beta chain sequence, with context. Its antigen is currently not known. No base qualities exist here, and no much larger clone lies one base off it. The donors were healthy, HIV-negative adults with no recently reported acute infections or vaccinations. Only Caucasian adults living in Nashville, Tennessee, USA were represented among the donors. CD4+ T cells were enriched by magnetic negative selection, after which naive cells were positively selected on CD45RA and the negative fraction was taken as the memory subset. After blood collection by leukapheresis, PBMCs were isolated using Ficoll-Histopaque density gradient centrifugation and then cryopreserved in the vapor phase of liquid nitrogen. Purity and quantity of every magnetically sorted T cell population were checked by analytical flow cytometry. Genomic DNA was isolated from every sorted fraction and measured by UV absorbance on a Nanodrop 2000c.

The CDR3 spans 16 residues, from the cysteine through the phenylalanine. The retained sequence is limited to the CDR3, 48 bases, with the frame set at the first base. V drops 1 base and J drops 8 bases, leaving 21 bases in between. The germline V gene encodes CDR1 SGHRS and CDR2 YFSETQ. Using the deep immunoSEQ assay, multiplex PCR amplified TCR CDR3 regions from genomic DNA. Extracted genomic DNA from each cell subset was spread evenly across all wells of several immunoSEQ 96-well plates, with each plate serving as a replicate. For sorted subsets, 150 to 250 ng genomic DNA, equal to about 30,000 T cell genomes, was loaded into each replicate PCR. Purified libraries were measured with a Qubit 3.0 fluorometer, size-checked on a Bioanalyzer 2100, and measured again with the KAPA Library Quantification kit. Every immunoSEQ 96-well plate was sequenced on a separate single-read 150-cycle Illumina NextSeq 550 flow cell. The published analysis was carried out like this. Because only junctional sequences without quality scores were contained in the immunoSEQ output, filtering matching that applied to full-length reads could not be performed. Sequences were annotated with PyIR, a Python wrapper for IgBLAST v1.9, and V/J genes and CDR3 were assigned using IMGT germline references. Reads with weak V/J assignments (E-value above 1e-6), missing CDR3, stop codons, out-of-frame junctions, or ambiguous translated residues were removed. V3J clonotypes were defined by identical inferred V gene, J gene, and CDR3 amino acid sequence. Percentage overlap between repertoires was calculated by dividing the number of shared unique clonotypes by the size of the smaller repertoire. Repertoire richness was assessed with RTK rarefaction, the Chao1 estimator, and Recon v2.1 estimates of unobserved clonotypes. Generation probabilities were computed with OLGA for all TCRbeta clonotypes obtained by the gDNA method from several donors. Imported from immuneACCESS, the table was reduced by TCRdb to in-frame sequences with V and J called. These copies leave out some clones; in studies compared against another copy, an unresolved V gene accounts for under half, and the cause of the remainder is not known. V, J and clone size are taken as reported in that table, and D and trimming were inferred from the DNA itself. In all, the sample holds approximately 2,300,000 clones, and under 95% of those were seen once. Approximately 0.39% of the sample goes to the ten largest clones.

The sample originates from a study of shared clonotypes between healthy human individuals (dated by TCRdb to the early 2020s). About the full investigation: Three men and a couple of women, aged 18 to 49 years, made up the cohort. To increase sequencing depth and limit assay-specific biases, different laboratories used diverse techniques to prepare libraries and sequence TCR repertoires. For each donor, three plates each were used for CD4 naive and CD4 memory, two plates were used for CD8 naive, and one plate was used for CD8 memory. Leukapheresis yielded between about 0.9 and 9 billion PBMCs per donor. Blood TCR repertoires of about 5 healthy adults were deeply sequenced to estimate repertoire size and the extent of clonotype sharing between individuals.

What the research found in general, with its limitations: Clonotypes shared by all four sorted-subset donors showed higher generation probabilities than non-shared clonotypes. Sampling was limited to blood, and TCR repertoires in tissue likely differ from TCR repertoires in blood. Because the study included a small number of donors, the genetic and exposure-history diversity represented was limited. Rarefaction of sorted-subset datasets indicated incomplete sequencing despite the large sequencing depth. About 5% of naive CD4, 3% to 3.5% of naive CD8, roughly 2.4% of memory CD4, and around 0.4% of memory CD8 clonotypes were shared across several donors. Naive subsets generally had larger estimated clonotype richness than memory subsets. Pairwise subsampling led to the expectation that sequencing depth would affect the degree of clonotype sharing among donors.

The sequenced sample was naive CD4+ T cells from PBMCs. The cell subset or site label, read with the paper, signifies: CD45RA+ positively selected. The rearrangement combines TRBV5-1 with TRBJ1-2; the D gene is perhaps TRBD1, from 5 matching bases. The TCR originated in a man in his late teens or twenties in good health. Some clones in this sample may be carry-over from other donors' samples. The CDR3 amino acid sequence is: CASSLIPGLQEAGYTF. The DNA sequence follows: TGCGCCAGCAGCTTGATACCGGGGCTCCAAGAAGCGGGCTACACCTTC. The full variable domain, completed from the reference TRBV5-1 and TRBJ1-2 proteins outside the CDR3, reads KAGVTQTPRYLIKTRGQQVTLSCSPISGHRSVSWYQQTPGQGLQFLFEYFSETQRNKGNFPGRFSGRQFSNSRSEMNVSTLELGDSALYLCASSLIPGLQEAGYTFGSGTRLTVV.